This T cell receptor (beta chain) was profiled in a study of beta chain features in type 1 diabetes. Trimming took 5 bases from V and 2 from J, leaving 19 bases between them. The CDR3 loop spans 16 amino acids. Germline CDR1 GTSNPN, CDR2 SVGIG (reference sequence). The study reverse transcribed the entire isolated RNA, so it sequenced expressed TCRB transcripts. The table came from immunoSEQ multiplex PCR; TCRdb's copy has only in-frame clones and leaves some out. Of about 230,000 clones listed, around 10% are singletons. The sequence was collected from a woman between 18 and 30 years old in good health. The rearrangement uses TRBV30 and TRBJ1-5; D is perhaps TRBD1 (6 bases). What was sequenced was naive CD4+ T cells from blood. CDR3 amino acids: CAWGNGQLGGNQPQHF. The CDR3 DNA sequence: TGTGCCTGGGGCAACGGACAGCTTGGGGGCAATCAGCCCCAGCATTTT.